This TCR beta chain came from a study of blood T cell repertoires in COVID-19. Overall study context: Samples of COVID-19 (acute and convalescent) were obtained from the United States, Italy and Spain.

Libraries were prepared by immunoSEQ multiplex PCR; TCRdb keeps only in-frame clonotypes and omits some of them. The repertoire holds around 270,000 clones, with over 75% as singletons. V shed 0 bases and J shed 6 bases, with 8 bases lying between them. The CDR3 length is 13 residues. In terms of age and location, participants ranged from about 18 to 100 years and lived in fewer than 30 US areas. This clone was seen just once. The sample comprised PBMCs or T cells enriched from blood (not recorded which). The TCR was taken from a young woman who had recovered from COVID-19. V and J are TRBV12-3 or TRBV12-4 and TRBJ1-1; D is undetermined. CDR3 protein: CASSLAPAAEAFF. The CDR3 DNA reads as TGTGCCAGCAGTTTAGCCCCCGCGGCTGAAGCTTTCTTT.